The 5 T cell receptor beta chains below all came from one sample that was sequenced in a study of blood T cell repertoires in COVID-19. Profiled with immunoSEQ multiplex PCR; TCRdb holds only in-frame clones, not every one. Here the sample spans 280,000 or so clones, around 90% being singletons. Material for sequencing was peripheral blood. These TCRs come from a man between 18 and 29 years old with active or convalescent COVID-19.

CDR3 sequence: CASSQARVGFNEKLFF. CDR3 coding DNA: TGCGCCAGCAGCCAAGCCAGGGTTGGCTTTAATGAAAAACTGTTTTTT. The chain employs TRBV4-3 and TRBJ1-4, with D possibly being TRBD1 (5 bases). The CDR3 spans 16 residues. V shed 1 base and J shed 4 bases, with 13 bases lying between them. Germline assignment: CDR1 LGHNA and CDR2 YSLEER.

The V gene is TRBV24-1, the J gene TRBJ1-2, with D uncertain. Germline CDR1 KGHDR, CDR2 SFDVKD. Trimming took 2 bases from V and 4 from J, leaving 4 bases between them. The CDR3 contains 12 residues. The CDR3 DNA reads TGTGCCACCAGTGATTGGGCCTATGGCTACACCTTC. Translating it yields CATSDWAYGYTF.

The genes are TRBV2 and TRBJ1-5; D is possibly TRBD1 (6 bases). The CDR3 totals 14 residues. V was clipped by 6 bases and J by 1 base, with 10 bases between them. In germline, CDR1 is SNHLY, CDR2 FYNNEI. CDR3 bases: TGTGCCAGCAGGGCCGACAGGAGCAATCAGCCCCAGCATTTT. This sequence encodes CASRADRSNQPQHF.

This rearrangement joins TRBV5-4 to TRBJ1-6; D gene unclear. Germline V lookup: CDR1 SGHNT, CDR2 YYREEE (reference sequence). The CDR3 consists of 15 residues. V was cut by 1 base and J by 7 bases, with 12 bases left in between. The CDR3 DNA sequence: TGTGCCAGCAGCTTGCAAGTGTCCCAGAATTCACCCCTCCACTTT. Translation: CASSLQVSQNSPLHF.

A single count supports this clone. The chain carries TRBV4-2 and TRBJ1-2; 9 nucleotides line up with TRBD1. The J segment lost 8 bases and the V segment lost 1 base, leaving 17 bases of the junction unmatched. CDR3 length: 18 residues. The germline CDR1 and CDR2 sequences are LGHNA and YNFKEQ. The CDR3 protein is CASSQVSGQGFYSGGYTF. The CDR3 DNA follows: TGTGCCAGCAGCCAAGTTTCAGGACAGGGGTTTTACTCCGGGGGCTACACCTTC.